The text below deals with one T cell receptor beta chain. Germline V lookup: CDR1 SEHNR, CDR2 FQNEAQ (reference sequence). CDR3 length: 12 residues. With 7 bases removed from V and 5 bases from J, the gap between germline ends came to 12 bases. The source of the sample is a study of blood T cell repertoires in COVID-19. Clones were read by immunoSEQ multiplex PCR, and TCRdb kept only the in-frame ones, dropping some. Found here are approximately 100,000 clones, roughly nine tenths of them singletons; the top ten hold 15% to 20%. The chain is built from TRBV7-9 and TRBJ2-7, with D tentatively TRBD1 (5 bases). This receptor was identified in a man over 45 with acute or convalescent COVID-19. The sequenced sample was peripheral blood. CDR3 residues: CASTSPGHEQYF. CDR3 sequence (DNA): TGTGCCAGCACCTCTCCAGGGCACGAGCAGTACTTC.